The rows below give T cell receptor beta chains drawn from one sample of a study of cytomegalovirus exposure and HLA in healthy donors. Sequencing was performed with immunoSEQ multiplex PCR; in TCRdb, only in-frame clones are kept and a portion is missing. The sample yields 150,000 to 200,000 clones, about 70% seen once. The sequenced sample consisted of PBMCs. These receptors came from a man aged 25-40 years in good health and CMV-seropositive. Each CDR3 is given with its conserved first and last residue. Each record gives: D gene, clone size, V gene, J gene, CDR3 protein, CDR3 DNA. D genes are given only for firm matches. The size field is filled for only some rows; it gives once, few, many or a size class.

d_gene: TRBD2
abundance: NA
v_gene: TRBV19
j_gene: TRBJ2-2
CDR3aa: CASSIREGRGIGELFF
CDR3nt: TGTGCCAGTAGTATTAGGGAGGGCCGGGGAATCGGGGAGCTGTTTTTT

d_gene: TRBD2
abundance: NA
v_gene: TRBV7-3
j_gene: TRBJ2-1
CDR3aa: CASSLGEGPYNEQFF
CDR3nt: TGTGCCAGCAGCTTAGGGGAGGGCCCCTACAATGAGCAGTTCTTC

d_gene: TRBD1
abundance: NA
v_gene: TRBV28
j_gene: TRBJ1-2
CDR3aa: CASQDRVGGYTF
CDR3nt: TGTGCCAGCCAGGACAGGGTCGGTGGCTACACCTTC

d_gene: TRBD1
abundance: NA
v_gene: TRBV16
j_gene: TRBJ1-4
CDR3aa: CASSPQGATNEKLFF
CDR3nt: TGTGCCAGCAGCCCGCAGGGGGCAACTAATGAAAAACTGTTTTTT

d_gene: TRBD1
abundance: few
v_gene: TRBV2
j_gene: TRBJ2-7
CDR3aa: CASSAFTGEIYEQYF
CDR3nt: TGTGCCAGCAGTGCTTTTACAGGGGAAATATACGAGCAGTACTTC

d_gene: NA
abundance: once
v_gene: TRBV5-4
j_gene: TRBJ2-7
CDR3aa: CASSLGGQFSYEQYF
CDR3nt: TGTGCCAGCAGCTTGGGAGGACAGTTTTCCTACGAGCAGTACTTC

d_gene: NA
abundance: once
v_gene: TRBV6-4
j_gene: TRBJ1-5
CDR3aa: CASSDSYSRHLSNQPQHF
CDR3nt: TGTGCCAGCAGTGACTCCTACTCCCGACACCTTAGCAATCAGCCCCAGCATTTT

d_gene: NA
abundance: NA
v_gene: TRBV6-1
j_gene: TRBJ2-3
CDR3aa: CASTHQGLSTDTQYF
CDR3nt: TGTGCCAGCACCCATCAGGGGCTATCCACAGATACGCAGTATTTT

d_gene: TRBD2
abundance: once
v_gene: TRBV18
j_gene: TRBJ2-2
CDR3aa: CASWPEGLADTNTGELFF
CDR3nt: TGTGCCAGCTGGCCCGAGGGACTAGCGGATACCAACACCGGGGAGCTGTTTTTT

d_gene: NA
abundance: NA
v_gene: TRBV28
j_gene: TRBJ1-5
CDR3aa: CASIEGGGNQPQHF
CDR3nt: TGTGCCAGCATAGAGGGAGGGGGCAATCAGCCCCAGCATTTT

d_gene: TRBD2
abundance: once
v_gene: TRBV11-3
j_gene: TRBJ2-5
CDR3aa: CASSLSGSPTETQYF
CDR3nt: TGTGCCAGCAGCTTAAGCGGGAGCCCGACAGAGACCCAGTACTTC

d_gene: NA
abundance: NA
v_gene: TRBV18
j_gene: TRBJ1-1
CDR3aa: CASSPQGLLNTEAFF
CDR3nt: TGTGCCAGCTCACCGCAGGGGCTTTTAAACACTGAAGCTTTCTTT

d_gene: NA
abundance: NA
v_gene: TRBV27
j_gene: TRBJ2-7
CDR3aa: CASSLGSAYEQYF
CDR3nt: TGTGCCAGCAGTTTGGGGAGCGCCTACGAGCAGTACTTC

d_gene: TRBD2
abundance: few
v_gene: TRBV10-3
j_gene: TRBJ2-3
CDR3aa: CAIKGIASGSTDTQYF
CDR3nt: TGTGCCATCAAAGGGATCGCTAGCGGGAGCACAGATACGCAGTATTTT

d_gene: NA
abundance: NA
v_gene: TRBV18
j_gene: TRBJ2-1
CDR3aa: CASSRVGSLAAPTYNEQFF
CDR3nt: TGTGCCAGCTCAAGGGTAGGGAGTCTAGCCGCACCTACCTACAATGAGCAGTTCTTC

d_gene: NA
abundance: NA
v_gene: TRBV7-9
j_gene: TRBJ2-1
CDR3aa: CASSPGTFLWDEQFF
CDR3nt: TGTGCCAGCAGCCCCGGGACTTTTCTTTGGGATGAGCAGTTCTTC

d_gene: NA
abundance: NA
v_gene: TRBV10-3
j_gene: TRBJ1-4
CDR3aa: CAIRSGLSGEKLFF
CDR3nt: TGTGCCATCAGATCGGGCTTATCGGGGGAAAAACTGTTTTTT

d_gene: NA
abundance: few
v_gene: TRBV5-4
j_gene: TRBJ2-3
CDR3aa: CASSYLHQGEGTDTQYF
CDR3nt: TGTGCCAGCAGCTATCTTCATCAGGGGGAGGGCACAGATACGCAGTATTTT

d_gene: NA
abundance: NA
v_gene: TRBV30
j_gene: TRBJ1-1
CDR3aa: CAWSAWQAEAFF
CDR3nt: TGTGCCTGGAGTGCCTGGCAGGCAGAAGCTTTCTTT

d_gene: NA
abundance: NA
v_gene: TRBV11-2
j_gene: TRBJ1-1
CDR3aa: CASSWAGGDTEAFF
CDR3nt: TGTGCCAGCAGTTGGGCGGGGGGGGACACTGAAGCTTTCTTT

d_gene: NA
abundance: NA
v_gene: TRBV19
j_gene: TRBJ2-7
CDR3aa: CASSEQGGYEQYF
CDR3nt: TGTGCCAGTAGTGAACAGGGGGGGTACGAGCAGTACTTC

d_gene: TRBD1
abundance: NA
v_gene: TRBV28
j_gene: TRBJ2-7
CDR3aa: CASAEDRDGYEQYF
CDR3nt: TGTGCCAGCGCGGAAGACAGGGACGGTTACGAGCAGTACTTC

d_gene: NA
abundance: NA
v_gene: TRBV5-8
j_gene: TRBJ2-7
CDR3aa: CASSLGQGWLYEQYF
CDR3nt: TGTGCCAGCAGCTTGGGGCAGGGCTGGCTCTACGAGCAGTACTTC

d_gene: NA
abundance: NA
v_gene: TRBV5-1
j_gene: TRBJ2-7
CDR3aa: CASSFDGSGSPYEQYF
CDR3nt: TGCGCCAGCAGCTTTGACGGTTCAGGTTCCCCCTACGAGCAGTACTTC

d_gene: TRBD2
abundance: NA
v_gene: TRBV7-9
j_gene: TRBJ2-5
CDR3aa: CSSSFWTSGHQETQYF
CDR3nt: TGTTCCAGCAGCTTTTGGACTAGCGGACACCAAGAGACCCAGTACTTC

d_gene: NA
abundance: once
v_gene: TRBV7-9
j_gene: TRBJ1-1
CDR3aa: CASSPSDSLNTEAFF
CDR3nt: TGTGCCAGCAGCCCTTCGGACAGCCTGAACACTGAAGCTTTCTTT

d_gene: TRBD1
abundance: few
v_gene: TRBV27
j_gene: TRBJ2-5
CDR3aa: CASSERGTGRVLIGETQYF
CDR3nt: TGTGCCAGCAGTGAAAGAGGGACAGGTCGAGTTTTAATCGGAGAGACCCAGTACTTC

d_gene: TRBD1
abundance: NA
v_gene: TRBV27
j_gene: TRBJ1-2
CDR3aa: CASSPPDRGGYTF
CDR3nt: TGTGCCAGCAGCCCCCCGGACAGGGGTGGCTACACCTTC

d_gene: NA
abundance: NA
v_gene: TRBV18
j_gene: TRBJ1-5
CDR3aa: CASSPGQVNQPQHF
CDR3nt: TGTGCCAGCTCACCGGGGCAGGTCAATCAGCCCCAGCATTTT

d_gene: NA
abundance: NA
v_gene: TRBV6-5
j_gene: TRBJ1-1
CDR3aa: CASNGLMNTEAFF
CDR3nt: TGTGCCAGCAATGGCTTGATGAACACTGAAGCTTTCTTT

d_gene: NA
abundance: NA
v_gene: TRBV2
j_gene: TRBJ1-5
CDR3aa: CASSEVGVYSNQPQHF
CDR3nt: TGTGCCAGCAGTGAGGTTGGAGTCTATAGCAATCAGCCCCAGCATTTT

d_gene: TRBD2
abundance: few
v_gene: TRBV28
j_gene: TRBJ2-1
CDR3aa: CASSSPRLAVNEQFF
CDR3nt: TGTGCCAGCAGCTCTCCCCGACTAGCTGTGAATGAGCAGTTCTTC

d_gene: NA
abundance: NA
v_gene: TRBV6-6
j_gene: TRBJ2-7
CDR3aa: CASTPGWSSYEQYF
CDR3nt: TGTGCCAGCACCCCTGGTTGGAGCTCCTACGAGCAGTACTTC